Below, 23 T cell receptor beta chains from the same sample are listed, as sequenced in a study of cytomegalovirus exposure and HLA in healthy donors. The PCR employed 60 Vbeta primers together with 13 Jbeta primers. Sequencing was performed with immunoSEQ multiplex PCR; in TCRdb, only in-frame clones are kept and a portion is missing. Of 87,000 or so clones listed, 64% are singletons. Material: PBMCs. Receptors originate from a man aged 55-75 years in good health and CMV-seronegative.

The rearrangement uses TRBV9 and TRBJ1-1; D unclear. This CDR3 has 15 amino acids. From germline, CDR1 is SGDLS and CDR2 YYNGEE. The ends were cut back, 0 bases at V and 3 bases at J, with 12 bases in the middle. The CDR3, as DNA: TGTGCCAGCAGCGTAGTCAGTGGTTCTTACACTGAAGCTTTCTTT. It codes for CASSVVSGSYTEAFF.

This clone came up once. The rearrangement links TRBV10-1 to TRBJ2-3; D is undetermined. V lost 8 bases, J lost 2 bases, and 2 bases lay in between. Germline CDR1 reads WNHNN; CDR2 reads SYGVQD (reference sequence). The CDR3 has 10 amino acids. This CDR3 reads CASHTDTQYF. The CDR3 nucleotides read TGCGCCAGCCACACAGATACGCAGTATTTT.

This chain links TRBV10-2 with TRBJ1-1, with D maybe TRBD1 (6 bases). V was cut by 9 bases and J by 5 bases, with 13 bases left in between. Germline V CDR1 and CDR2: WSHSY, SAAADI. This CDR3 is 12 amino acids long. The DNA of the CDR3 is TGCGCCAGTCGGGACACACAAACTGAAGCTTTCTTT. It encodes CASRDTQTEAFF.

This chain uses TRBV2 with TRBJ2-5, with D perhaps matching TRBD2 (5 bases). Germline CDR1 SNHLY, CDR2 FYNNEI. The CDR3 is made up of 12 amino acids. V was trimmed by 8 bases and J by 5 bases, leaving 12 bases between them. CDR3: CASGLGRETQYF. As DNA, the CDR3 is TGTGCCAGCGGACTTGGCCGGGAGACCCAGTACTTC.

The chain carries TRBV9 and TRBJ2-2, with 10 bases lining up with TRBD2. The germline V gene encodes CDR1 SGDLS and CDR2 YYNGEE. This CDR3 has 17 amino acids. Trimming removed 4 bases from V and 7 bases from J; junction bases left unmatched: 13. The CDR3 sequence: CASSKGLAGAGGGELFF. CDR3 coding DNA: TGTGCCAGCAGCAAGGGGCTAGCGGGGGCCGGCGGCGGGGAGCTGTTTTTT.

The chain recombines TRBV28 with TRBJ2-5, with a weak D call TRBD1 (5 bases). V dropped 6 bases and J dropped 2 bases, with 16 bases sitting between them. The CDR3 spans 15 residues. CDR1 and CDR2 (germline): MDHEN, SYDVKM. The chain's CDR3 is CASSRRQLGQETQYF. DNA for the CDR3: TGTGCCAGCAGCCGAAGACAGTTAGGACAAGAGACCCAGTACTTC.

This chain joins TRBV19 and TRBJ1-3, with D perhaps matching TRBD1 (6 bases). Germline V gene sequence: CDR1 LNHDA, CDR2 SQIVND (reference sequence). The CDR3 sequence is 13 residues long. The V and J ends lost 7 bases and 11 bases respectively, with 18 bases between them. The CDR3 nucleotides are TGTGCCAGTAACCAGGTGGGCAGGGGCCCCATATATTTT. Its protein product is CASNQVGRGPIYF.

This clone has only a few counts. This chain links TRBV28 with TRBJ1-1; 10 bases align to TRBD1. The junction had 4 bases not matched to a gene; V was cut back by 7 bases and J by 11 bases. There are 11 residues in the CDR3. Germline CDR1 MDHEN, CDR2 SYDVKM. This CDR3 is CASNTDRGAFF. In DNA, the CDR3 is TGTGCCAGCAATACGGACAGGGGGGCTTTCTTT.

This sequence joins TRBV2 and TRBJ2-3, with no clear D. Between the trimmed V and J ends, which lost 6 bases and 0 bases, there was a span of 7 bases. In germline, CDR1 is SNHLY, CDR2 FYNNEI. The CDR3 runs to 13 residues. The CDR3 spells CASSESSTDTQYF. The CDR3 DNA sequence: TGTGCCAGCAGCGAATCTAGCACAGATACGCAGTATTTT. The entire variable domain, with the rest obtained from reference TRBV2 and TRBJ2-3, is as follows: EPEVTQTPSHQVTQMGQEVILRCVPISNHLYFYWYRQILGQKVEFLVSFYNNEISEKSEIFDDQFSVERPDGSNFTLKIRSTKLEDSAMYFCASSESSTDTQYFGPGTRLTVL.

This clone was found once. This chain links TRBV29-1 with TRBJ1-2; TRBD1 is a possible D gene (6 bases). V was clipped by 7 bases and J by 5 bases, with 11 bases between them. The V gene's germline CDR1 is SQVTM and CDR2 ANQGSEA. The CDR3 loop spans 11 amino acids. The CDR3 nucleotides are TGCAGCGGTCAACAGGGTTATGGCTACACCTTC. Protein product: CSGQQGYGYTF.

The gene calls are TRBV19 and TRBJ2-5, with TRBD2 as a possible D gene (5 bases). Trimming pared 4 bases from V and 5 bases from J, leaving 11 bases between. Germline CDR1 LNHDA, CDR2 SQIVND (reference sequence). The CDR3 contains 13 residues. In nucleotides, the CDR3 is TGTGCCAGTAGTAGGGAGATGGCGGAGACCCAGTACTTC. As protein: CASSREMAETQYF.

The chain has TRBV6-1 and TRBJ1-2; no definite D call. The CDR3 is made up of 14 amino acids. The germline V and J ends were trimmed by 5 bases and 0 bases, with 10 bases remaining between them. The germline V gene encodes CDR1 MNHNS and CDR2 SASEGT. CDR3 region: CASSFRVSNYGYTF. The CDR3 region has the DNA TGTGCCAGCAGTTTTCGGGTTTCTAACTATGGCTACACCTTC.

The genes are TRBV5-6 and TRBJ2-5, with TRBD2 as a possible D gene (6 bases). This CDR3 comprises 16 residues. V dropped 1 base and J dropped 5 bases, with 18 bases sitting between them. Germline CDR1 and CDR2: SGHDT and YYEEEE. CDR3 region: CASSLTGSKSSETQYF. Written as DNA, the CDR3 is TGTGCCAGCAGCTTGACCGGGAGCAAAAGCTCGGAGACCCAGTACTTC.

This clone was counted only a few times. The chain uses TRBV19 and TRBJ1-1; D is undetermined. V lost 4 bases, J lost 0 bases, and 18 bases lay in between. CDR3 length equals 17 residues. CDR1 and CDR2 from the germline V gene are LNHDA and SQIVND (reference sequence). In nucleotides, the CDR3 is TGTGCCAGTAGTACTCCTAGCTGGGGAGTAGTGAACACTGAAGCTTTCTTT. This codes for CASSTPSWGVVNTEAFF.

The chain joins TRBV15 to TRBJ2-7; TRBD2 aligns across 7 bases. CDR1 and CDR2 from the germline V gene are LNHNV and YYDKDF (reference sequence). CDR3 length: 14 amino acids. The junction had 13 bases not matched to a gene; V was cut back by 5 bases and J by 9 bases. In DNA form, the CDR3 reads TGTGCCACCAGCTTCGGGGCTAGCGGAGAGGGGCAGTACTTC. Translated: CATSFGASGEGQYF.

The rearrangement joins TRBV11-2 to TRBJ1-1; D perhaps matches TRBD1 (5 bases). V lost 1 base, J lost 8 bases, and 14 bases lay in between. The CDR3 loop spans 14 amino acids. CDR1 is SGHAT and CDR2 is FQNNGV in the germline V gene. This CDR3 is CASSLALWAGEAFF. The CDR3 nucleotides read TGTGCCAGCAGCTTAGCTCTCTGGGCAGGGGAAGCTTTCTTT.

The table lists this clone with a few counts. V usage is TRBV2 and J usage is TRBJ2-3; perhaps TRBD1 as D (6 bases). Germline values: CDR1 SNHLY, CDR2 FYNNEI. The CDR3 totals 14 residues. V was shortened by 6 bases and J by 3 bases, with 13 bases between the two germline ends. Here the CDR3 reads CASSGGRGTDTQYF. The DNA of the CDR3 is TGTGCCAGCAGCGGTGGCAGGGGAACAGATACGCAGTATTTT. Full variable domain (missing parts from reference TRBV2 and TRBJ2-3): EPEVTQTPSHQVTQMGQEVILRCVPISNHLYFYWYRQILGQKVEFLVSFYNNEISEKSEIFDDQFSVERPDGSNFTLKIRSTKLEDSAMYFCASSGGRGTDTQYFGPGTRLTVL.

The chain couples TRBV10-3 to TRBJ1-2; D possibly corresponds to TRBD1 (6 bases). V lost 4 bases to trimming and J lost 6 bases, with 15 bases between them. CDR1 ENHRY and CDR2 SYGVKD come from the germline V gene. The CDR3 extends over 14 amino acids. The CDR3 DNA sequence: TGTGCCATCAGTGGATCGGGCAGGGACAATGGCTACACCTTC. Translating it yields CAISGSGRDNGYTF.

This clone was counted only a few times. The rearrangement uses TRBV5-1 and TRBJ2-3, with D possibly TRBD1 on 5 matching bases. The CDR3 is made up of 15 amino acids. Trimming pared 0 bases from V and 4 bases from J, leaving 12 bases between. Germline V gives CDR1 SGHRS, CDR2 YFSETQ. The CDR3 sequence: CASSLAQGPADTQYF. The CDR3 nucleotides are TGCGCCAGCAGCTTGGCTCAGGGCCCCGCAGATACGCAGTATTTT.

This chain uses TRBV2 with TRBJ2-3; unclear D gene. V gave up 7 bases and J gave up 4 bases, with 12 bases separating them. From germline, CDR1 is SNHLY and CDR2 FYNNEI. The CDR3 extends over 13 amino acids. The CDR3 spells CASTVTRADTQYF. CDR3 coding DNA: TGTGCCAGCACCGTGACAAGAGCAGATACGCAGTATTTT.

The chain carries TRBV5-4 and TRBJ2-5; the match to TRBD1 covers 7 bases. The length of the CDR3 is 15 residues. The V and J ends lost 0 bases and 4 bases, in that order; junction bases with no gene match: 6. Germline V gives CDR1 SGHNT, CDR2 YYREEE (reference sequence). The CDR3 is CASSLGGTAGETQYF. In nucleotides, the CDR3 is TGTGCCAGCAGCTTGGGGGGGACAGCAGGAGAGACCCAGTACTTC.

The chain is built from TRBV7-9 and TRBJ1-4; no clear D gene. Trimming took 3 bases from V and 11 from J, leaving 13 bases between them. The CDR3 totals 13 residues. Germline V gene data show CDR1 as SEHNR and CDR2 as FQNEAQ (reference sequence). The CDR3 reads CASSFMGLEKLFF. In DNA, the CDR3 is TGTGCCAGCAGCTTTATGGGTTTGGAGAAACTGTTTTTT.

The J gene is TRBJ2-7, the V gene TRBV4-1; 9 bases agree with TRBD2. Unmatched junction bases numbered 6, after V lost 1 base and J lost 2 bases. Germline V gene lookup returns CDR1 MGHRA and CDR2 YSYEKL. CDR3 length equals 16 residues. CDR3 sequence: CASSQVSSGVPYEQYF. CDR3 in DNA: TGCGCCAGCAGCCAAGTGTCTAGCGGGGTTCCCTACGAGCAGTACTTC.